The clone carrying this T cell receptor (beta chain) has at least ten counts. Its cognate antigen is unknown. The sample comes from a study of beta chain bispecific antibodies for T cell cancers. Across the study: Jurkat cells expressed TRBV12-3; HPB-ALL cells expressed TRBV5-5. Study observations and caveats: Normal T cells contributed less of the targeted TRBV signal than the leukemia cells did. After anti-TRBV12 rather than anti-CD19 exposure, TRBV12-3 made up 98.9% less of total TRBV signal. Anti-TRBV5-5 antibody staining may include highly similar TRBV5-6 cells.

CDR3 size: 13 residues. Between the trimmed V and J ends, which lost 4 bases and 3 bases, there was a span of 9 bases. Germline V gene lookup returns CDR1 MGHRA and CDR2 YSYEKL. Clonotypes were quantified using unique molecular identifier barcodes. TCRdb processed the 5' RACE reads anew with MiXCR; each CDR3 protein has one entry. In the table there are about 20,000 distinct CDR3 sequences, approximately 2% of which are singletons. Blood mononuclear cells were expanded for 2 to 3 days using either OKT3 anti-CD3 antibody or CD3/CD28 beads. Anti-TRBV12 bispecific coculture of Jurkat cells with normal T cells.

The V and J genes are TRBV4-1 and TRBJ1-1; D not resolved. The material sequenced was healthy donor T cells cultured with leukemia cells, taken from a culture containing a bispecific antibody targeting TCR Vbeta12. This TCR came from a human donor in good health. Some clones in this sample may be carry-over from other donors' samples. This CDR3 is CASSLGSYTEAFF. Here the CDR3 DNA reads TGCGCCAGCAGCCTGGGGAGCTACACTGAAGCTTTCTTT.